Listed below are T cell receptor beta chains from one sample, sequenced in a study of T cells in Graves' hyperthyroidism and ophthalmopathy. TCRdb ran MiXCR on the multiplex PCR reads and lists one entry per CDR3 protein. The sample includes some 560,000 distinct CDR3 sequences, about 15% of them seen just once. Input material: blood. The source is a woman aged 40 to 49 with Graves' hyperthyroidism. CDR3s include the opening cysteine and the closing phenylalanine or tryptophan. Fields, in order: V gene, J gene, D gene, clone size, CDR3 protein. D genes are given only for firm matches. Only some rows state a clone size, as once, few, many or a class for expanded clones.

TRBV28	TRBJ1-1	TRBD1	many	CASSPRQGWITEAFF
TRBV5-1	TRBJ1-1	NA	NA	CASSLEQGVREAFF
TRBV6-1	TRBJ2-1	NA	many	CASNGGDTYNEQFF
TRBV20-1	TRBJ2-3	TRBD2	many	CSARSGTSGKTDTQYF
TRBV28	TRBJ1-5	TRBD1	many	CASSSRGQYSNQPQHF
TRBV2	TRBJ2-2	NA	NA	CASSGPGELFF
TRBV7-2	TRBJ2-2	NA	many	CASKAKRVGELFF
TRBV6-1	TRBJ2-5	NA	NA	CASSEFRGSGTQYF
TRBV6-1	TRBJ1-5	NA	few	CASSAPIPGDQPQHF
TRBV7-2	TRBJ1-3	NA	few	CASSPVGDSGNTIYF
TRBV25-1	TRBJ2-7	NA	NA	CASSGGGVTARSYEQYF
TRBV6-1	TRBJ2-1	NA	few	CASSNDRSWSSYNEQFF
TRBV7-2	TRBJ1-5	NA	many	CASSFLQGGQPQHF
TRBV12-5	TRBJ2-3	TRBD2	NA	CASGSSGIATDTQYF
TRBV3-1	TRBJ1-2	NA	many	CASSPPGAPNYGYTF
TRBV11-3	TRBJ2-7	TRBD1	many	CASSIRTGGSYEQYF
TRBV20-1	TRBJ2-1	TRBD1	many	CSARDGRTGDEQFF
TRBV5-1	TRBJ2-7	NA	many	CASSLEGQPYEQYF
TRBV19	TRBJ2-5	NA	few	CAPRPIQLQETQYF
TRBV6-1	TRBJ1-5	TRBD1	NA	CASSQPGQGNQPQHF
TRBV20-1	TRBJ1-5	NA	many	CSASFPQGGNQPQHF
TRBV6-1	TRBJ2-1	TRBD2	NA	CASSASGLAGNEQFF
TRBV5-1	TRBJ2-5	TRBD1	NA	CASSTGQDSGTQYF
TRBV12-3/TRBV12-4	TRBJ2-7	NA	many	CASSKELGTYEQYF
TRBV12-3/TRBV12-4	TRBJ2-5	NA	many	CASSVAVSAETQYF
TRBV12-5	TRBJ2-7	TRBD2	many	CASGLVPITSGRQGAYEQYF
TRBV28	TRBJ2-4	NA	many	CASSLGGNKNIQYF
TRBV7-8	TRBJ2-6	NA	NA	CASSLANRAAGANVLTF
TRBV13	TRBJ2-3	NA	many	CASSSRTGRGTDTQYF
TRBV7-9	TRBJ2-5	TRBD2	many	CASSLGTSGETQYF
TRBV20-1	TRBJ2-7	TRBD2	few	CSARTSGNNEQYF
TRBV9	TRBJ2-3	NA	NA	CASSNGRRQIGTDTQYF
TRBV3-1	TRBJ1-6	NA	NA	CASGTYNSPLHF
TRBV10-2	TRBJ2-4	NA	few	CASSERLTENIQYF
TRBV12-3/TRBV12-4	TRBJ2-3	TRBD2	many	CASSLDLLAGVTDTQYF
TRBV27	TRBJ2-1	TRBD2	many	CASRVLAGVRPYNEQFF
TRBV7-2	TRBJ1-1	NA	many	CASSLGGSAEAFF
TRBV4-1	TRBJ2-7	NA	NA	CASSQENRAGYEQYF
TRBV7-9	TRBJ1-2	NA	many	CASRPDRKSYGYTF
TRBV12-3/TRBV12-4	TRBJ2-3	NA	many	CASSLSRLGTDTQYF
TRBV7-9	TRBJ1-1	NA	NA	CASSLEGRFEAFF
TRBV7-3	TRBJ2-3	NA	few	CASSLTAFRTDTQYF
TRBV19	TRBJ2-6	TRBD2	NA	CASSIDPGGSSGANVLTF
TRBV5-1	TRBJ1-2	NA	many	CASSLGQGTPGYTF
TRBV6-1	TRBJ2-7	NA	NA	CASSEVPDYEQYF
TRBV3-1	TRBJ2-5	NA	few	CASSQESRGKTQYF
TRBV2	TRBJ2-6	NA	many	CASSGEAGANVLTF
TRBV6-1	TRBJ2-7	TRBD1	many	CASSDMGTGRYEQYF
TRBV3-1	TRBJ2-1	TRBD1	many	CASSQEQGPGQGDNEQFF
TRBV6-1	TRBJ2-7	TRBD1	few	CASREGQGTYEQYF